Below are 23 T cell receptor beta chains sequenced from a single sample in a study of identifying expanded T cells in peripheral blood (dated by TCRdb to about 2019). Receptor amplification or capture employed the immunoSEQ multiplex PCR assay. TCRdb provides this immuneACCESS table in a form limited to in-frame rearrangements. Some clones are lacking; in checked studies, under half of them reflect an unresolved V gene, and why the rest are absent is not known. Within this sample are approximately 90,000 clones, with roughly 84% of them counted one time only. The top ten hold approximately 4.5% of the sample. Source material: blood. Receptors originate from a person aged 18 to 69 in good health.

V is TRBV7-8 and J is TRBJ1-1, with TRBD1 identical over 9 bases. The V segment lost 6 bases and the J segment 4 bases; nucleotides outside the gene matches: 9. Germline V gene data show CDR1 as SGHVS and CDR2 as FQNEAQ. CDR3 size: 15 residues. The CDR3 protein is CASRGPDRGITEAFF. CDR3 bases: TGTGCCAGCAGGGGTCCCGACAGGGGGATCACTGAAGCTTTCTTT.

Ten or more counts support this clone. The chain carries TRBV9 and TRBJ2-1; D is possibly TRBD1 (6 bases). Germline V gives CDR1 SGDLS, CDR2 YYNGEE. This CDR3 has 16 residues. The V gene lost 0 bases and the J gene lost 7 bases, with 17 bases spanning the gap. The CDR3: CASSVEGQIDLNEQFF. Here the CDR3 DNA reads TGTGCCAGCAGCGTAGAGGGACAAATCGACCTGAATGAGCAGTTCTTC.

The chain joins TRBV4-1 to TRBJ1-2; D unresolved. Germline lookup yields CDR1 MGHRA and CDR2 YSYEKL. The CDR3 runs to 16 residues. Deletions cut 2 bases from V and 4 bases from J, with 17 bases between. CDR3 amino acids: CASSQTPEEGVYGYTF. DNA of the CDR3: TGCGCCAGCAGCCAAACCCCAGAGGAGGGCGTCTATGGCTACACCTTC.

The chain carries TRBV6-1 and TRBJ2-7, with TRBD2 as a possible D gene (5 bases). This CDR3 spans 15 amino acids. Germline CDR1 reads MNHNS; CDR2 reads SASEGT. Between the trimmed V and J ends, which lost 1 base and 2 bases, there was a span of 12 bases. The CDR3: CASSEGAYGTYEQYF. CDR3 nucleotide sequence: TGTGCCAGCAGTGAAGGGGCCTACGGGACCTACGAGCAGTACTTC.

The chain is built from TRBV7-2 and TRBJ1-1; D is undetermined. This CDR3 spans 16 amino acids. V was cut by 1 base and J by 0 bases, with 12 bases left in between. CDR1 is SGHTA, CDR2 FQGNSA, per germline. The DNA for the CDR3 is TGTGCCAGCAGCTTAGGTCCGATAGGGATGAACACTGAAGCTTTCTTT. As protein: CASSLGPIGMNTEAFF.

V is TRBV5-1 and J is TRBJ2-3; TRBD2 matches at 8 bases. This CDR3 contains 15 residues. The trim removed 0 bases at V and 0 bases at J, leaving 0 bases unmatched. Germline V gene sequence: CDR1 SGHRS, CDR2 YFSETQ. CDR3 nucleotides: TGCGCCAGCAGCTTGGGCGGGGGGAGCACAGATACGCAGTATTTT. Amino acids: CASSLGGGSTDTQYF.

The gene calls are TRBV4-1 and TRBJ1-1; 7 bases agree with TRBD1. This CDR3 has 15 residues. V shed 4 bases and J 0 bases; nucleotides not matched to a gene: 5. Germline loops: CDR1 MGHRA, CDR2 YSYEKL. DNA for the CDR3: TGCGCCAGCAGCCCCCGGACAGGAGTGAACACTGAAGCTTTCTTT. Protein sequence: CASSPRTGVNTEAFF.

The chain uses TRBV5-1 and TRBJ2-5; TRBD2 aligns across 11 bases. The J segment lost 2 bases and the V segment lost 0 bases, leaving 3 bases of the junction unmatched. In germline, CDR1 is SGHRS, CDR2 YFSETQ. This CDR3 is 16 amino acids long. CDR3 protein: CASSLGSSGGQETQYF. For the CDR3, the DNA is TGCGCCAGCAGCTTGGGTTCTAGCGGGGGGCAAGAGACCCAGTACTTC.

This chain joins TRBV5-8 and TRBJ2-1; D is unresolved. The V gene lost 0 bases and the J gene lost 9 bases, with 10 bases spanning the gap. The CDR3 runs to 13 residues. Germline V CDR1 and CDR2: SGHTS, YDEGEE. This chain's CDR3 is CASSLGPNSEQFF. For the CDR3, the DNA is TGTGCCAGCAGCTTGGGACCAAACAGTGAGCAGTTCTTC. The whole variable domain, remainder taken from reference TRBV5-8 and TRBJ2-1, is EAGVTQSPTHLIKTRGQQATLRCSPISGHTSVYWYQQALGLGLQFLLWYDEGEERNRGNFPPRFSGRQFPNYSSELNVNALELEDSALYLCASSLGPNSEQFFGPGTRLTVL.

The rearrangement joins TRBV7-3 to TRBJ1-5; 8 positions agree with TRBD1. The CDR3 extends over 13 amino acids. Trimming cost V 4 bases and J 6 bases; bases outside gene matches: 2. Germline V CDR1 and CDR2: SGHTA, FQGTGA. The CDR3 loop reads CASSSGQGQPQHF. The CDR3 DNA follows: TGTGCCAGCAGCTCTGGACAGGGTCAGCCCCAGCATTTT.

This chain connects TRBV5-1 to TRBJ1-1, with D unresolved. V was shortened by 4 bases and J by 2 bases, with 12 bases between the two germline ends. The CDR3 sequence is 14 residues long. Germline-derived CDR1 and CDR2 are SGHRS and YFSETQ. CDR3 in DNA: TGCGCCAGCAGCCCCCCTGGGCCTAACACTGAAGCTTTCTTT. It translates to CASSPPGPNTEAFF.

The rearrangement links TRBV2 to TRBJ1-4, with D maybe TRBD1 (5 bases). V shed 6 bases and J shed 1 base, with 9 bases lying between them. Germline values: CDR1 SNHLY, CDR2 FYNNEI. CDR3 length: 14 residues. CDR3 nucleotide sequence: TGTGCCAGCAGGCAGACAGAAACTAATGAAAAACTGTTTTTT. Protein: CASRQTETNEKLFF.

J is TRBJ2-3 and V is TRBV19; D unclear. The CDR3 contains 14 residues. Germline V gives CDR1 LNHDA, CDR2 SQIVND (reference sequence). The V end lost 6 bases, the J end lost 2 bases, and 12 bases lay between the germline ends. DNA for the CDR3: TGTGCCAGTAGGAGTGGAATATTCACAGATACGCAGTATTTT. Translating gives CASRSGIFTDTQYF.

This clone was recorded a few times. The chain couples TRBV5-6 to TRBJ2-3; D is perhaps TRBD2 (7 bases). This CDR3 is built from 15 residues. V lost 1 base to trimming and J lost 5 bases, with 14 bases between them. CDR1 and CDR2 from the germline V gene are SGHDT and YYEEEE. CDR3 residues: CASSLWGGHGDTQYF. DNA for the CDR3: TGTGCCAGCAGCTTGTGGGGGGGACACGGAGATACGCAGTATTTT.

This clone was seen a few times. The J gene is TRBJ1-2, the V gene TRBV2, with unresolved D. This CDR3 contains 13 residues. V gave up 5 bases and J gave up 6 bases, with 13 bases separating them. Germline assignment: CDR1 SNHLY and CDR2 FYNNEI. The CDR3 bases are TGTGCCAGCAGTACGGACCGCCGGCATGGCTACACCTTC. This codes for CASSTDRRHGYTF.

This chain links TRBV6-6 with TRBJ1-5, with D perhaps matching TRBD1 (6 bases). The V gene's germline CDR1 is MNHNY and CDR2 SVGAGI (reference sequence). Trimming took 6 bases from V and 0 from J, leaving 12 bases between them. There are 15 residues in the CDR3. CDR3 nucleotide sequence: TGTGCCAGCAGGGACAGCCGAAATAGCAATCAGCCCCAGCATTTT. Amino acids: CASRDSRNSNQPQHF.

The rearrangement joins TRBV6-5 to TRBJ1-1; the D gene is possibly TRBD1 (6 bases). CDR3 length equals 13 residues. Trimming took off 6 bases at V and 6 bases at J, with 14 bases between the two ends. Germline assignment: CDR1 MNHEY and CDR2 SVGAGI. DNA for the CDR3: TGTGCCAGCAGCACAGGGTTTCGGGCTGAAGCTTTCTTT. Its protein is CASSTGFRAEAFF.

The chain carries TRBV27 and TRBJ1-2; TRBD1 matches at 8 bases. The germline V gene encodes CDR1 MNHEY and CDR2 SMNVEV (reference sequence). V gave up 0 bases and J gave up 4 bases; unmatched junction bases: 7. The CDR3 consists of 16 residues. The chain's CDR3 is CASSLSWTGTVYGYTF. CDR3 in DNA: TGTGCCAGCAGTTTATCCTGGACAGGGACTGTCTATGGCTACACCTTC.

The J gene is TRBJ1-5, the V gene TRBV9; TRBD1 aligns across 7 bases. V dropped 2 bases and J dropped 3; count of bases not matched to a gene: 2. CDR1 is SGDLS and CDR2 is YYNGEE in the germline V gene. This CDR3 comprises 14 residues. CDR3 protein: CASSVGQDNQPQHF. Here the CDR3 DNA reads TGTGCCAGCAGCGTTGGACAGGACAATCAGCCCCAGCATTTT.

This clone was found once. The rearrangement joins TRBV5-6 to TRBJ1-1; D gene uncertain. Germline assignment: CDR1 SGHDT and CDR2 YYEEEE. Between the trimmed V and J ends, which lost 4 bases and 6 bases, there was a span of 16 bases. The length of the CDR3 is 14 residues. DNA for the CDR3: TGTGCCAGCAGCGGGCGCCGGGGAAACGCTGAAGCTTTCTTT. Its protein product is CASSGRRGNAEAFF.

This chain uses TRBV30 with TRBJ1-4; 7 bases fit TRBD1. From germline, CDR1 is GTSNPN and CDR2 SVGIG (reference sequence). V lost 4 bases and J lost 4; bases outside the gene matches: 3. This CDR3 has 13 residues. The CDR3 nucleotides are TGTGCCTGGAACAGGGGCTATAATGAAAAACTGTTTTTT. Protein: CAWNRGYNEKLFF. The whole variable domain, remainder taken from reference TRBV30 and TRBJ1-4, is SQTIHQWPATLVQPVGSPLSLECTVEGTSNPNLYWYRQAAGRGLQLLFYSVGIGQISSEVPQNLSASRPQDRQFILSSKKLLLSDSGFYLCAWNRGYNEKLFFGSGTQLSVL.

V and J are TRBV6-5 and TRBJ2-1, with D perhaps TRBD1 (6 bases). Germline V gene data show CDR1 as MNHEY and CDR2 as SVGAGI. CDR3 length: 12 residues. The V end was cut by 10 bases, the J end by 2 bases, with 9 bases between. For the CDR3, the DNA is TGTGCCACCTGGACAGCCTACAATGAGCAGTTCTTC. Translated: CATWTAYNEQFF.

Worth noting for this clone: Relative to the germline gene, one junction end is altered; a read error may explain this. The rearrangement joins TRBV7-9 to TRBJ2-1; no definite D call. The CDR3 has 12 residues. The germline V gene has CDR1 SEHNR and CDR2 FQNEAQ (reference sequence). The CDR3 DNA follows: TGTGCCAGCAGCTCAGCATACAACGAGCAGTTCTTC. Amino acids: CASSSAYNEQFF. The full variable domain, completed using reference TRBV7-9 and TRBJ2-1, is DTGVSQNPRHKITKRGQNVTFRCDPISEHNRLYWYRQTLGQGPEFLTYFQNEAQLEKSRLLSDRFSAERPKGSFSTLEIQRTEQGDSAMYLCASSSAYNEQFFGPGTRLTVL.